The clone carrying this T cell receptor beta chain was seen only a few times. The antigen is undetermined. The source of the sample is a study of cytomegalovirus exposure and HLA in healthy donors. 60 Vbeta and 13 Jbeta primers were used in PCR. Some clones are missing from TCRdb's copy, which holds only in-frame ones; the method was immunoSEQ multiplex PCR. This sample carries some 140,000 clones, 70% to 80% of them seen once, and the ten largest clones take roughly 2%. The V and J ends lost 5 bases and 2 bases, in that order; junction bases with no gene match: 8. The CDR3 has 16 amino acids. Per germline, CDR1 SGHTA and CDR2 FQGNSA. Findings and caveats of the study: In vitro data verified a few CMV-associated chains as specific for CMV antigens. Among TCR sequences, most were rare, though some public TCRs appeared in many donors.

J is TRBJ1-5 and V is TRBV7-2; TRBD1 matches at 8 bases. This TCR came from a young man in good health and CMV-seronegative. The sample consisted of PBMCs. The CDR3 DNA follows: TGTGCCAGCAGCCTTCTGACAGGGGCGGGCAATCAGCCCCAGCATTTT. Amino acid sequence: CASSLLTGAGNQPQHF.